This is a list of T cell receptor beta chains from one sample in a study of beta chain features in type 1 diabetes. The assay was immunoSEQ multiplex PCR, and TCRdb's table has in-frame clones only and misses some. Here the sample spans hundreds of thousands of clones, 6.5% to 10% being singletons. Source material: central memory CD4+ T cells from blood. The receptors stem from a young woman in good health. The CDR3 runs from the conserved cysteine through the conserved F or W. A D gene is named only where the DNA matches it firmly. Size values are once, few and many counts, or a class for expanded clones, and some rows have none.

j_call: TRBJ2-3; clone_size: NA; d_call: NA; v_call: TRBV18; cdr3_aa: CASSPPSAVTQYF; cdr3_nt: TGTGCCAGCTCACCACCGTCCGCGGTTACGCAGTATTTT
j_call: TRBJ2-1; clone_size: few; d_call: NA; v_call: TRBV10-3; cdr3_aa: CAISDQGYNEQFF; cdr3_nt: TGTGCCATCTCGGACCAAGGCTACAATGAGCAGTTCTTC
j_call: TRBJ1-1; clone_size: few; d_call: TRBD1; v_call: TRBV6-1; cdr3_aa: CASRDRETEAFF; cdr3_nt: TGTGCCAGCAGGGACAGGGAAACTGAAGCTTTCTTT
j_call: TRBJ2-7; clone_size: NA; d_call: TRBD2; v_call: TRBV13; cdr3_aa: CASSLEASGSYEQYF; cdr3_nt: TGTGCCAGCAGCTTAGAAGCTAGCGGGAGTTACGAGCAGTACTTC
j_call: TRBJ2-1; clone_size: many; d_call: TRBD2; v_call: TRBV7-2; cdr3_aa: CASRTSGRRDEQFF; cdr3_nt: TGTGCCAGCAGGACTAGCGGGAGGAGGGATGAGCAGTTCTTC
j_call: TRBJ2-5; clone_size: NA; d_call: NA; v_call: TRBV28; cdr3_aa: CATLSREKTRETQYF; cdr3_nt: TGTGCCACCCTAAGTAGGGAGAAGACACGGGAGACCCAGTACTTC
j_call: TRBJ1-1; clone_size: many; d_call: NA; v_call: TRBV19; cdr3_aa: CASNGNTEAFF; cdr3_nt: TGTGCCAGTAATGGGAACACTGAAGCTTTCTTT
j_call: TRBJ1-2; clone_size: NA; d_call: NA; v_call: TRBV5-5; cdr3_aa: CASSRTGGSADFYGYTF; cdr3_nt: TGTGCCAGCAGCCGTACGGGAGGCAGCGCAGATTTCTATGGCTACACCTTC
j_call: TRBJ2-7; clone_size: few; d_call: NA; v_call: TRBV5-4; cdr3_aa: CASSTDGTDLYF; cdr3_nt: TGTGCCAGCAGCACGGACGGGACTGATCTGTACTTC
j_call: TRBJ2-1; clone_size: NA; d_call: NA; v_call: TRBV9; cdr3_aa: CASSVDSWPSEQFF; cdr3_nt: TGTGCCAGCAGCGTAGACAGCTGGCCCAGTGAGCAGTTCTTC
j_call: TRBJ1-2; clone_size: NA; d_call: TRBD1; v_call: TRBV28; cdr3_aa: CASRPGQGYGYTF; cdr3_nt: TGTGCCAGCAGACCGGGACAGGGATATGGCTACACCTTC
j_call: TRBJ2-7; clone_size: NA; d_call: NA; v_call: TRBV6-6; cdr3_aa: CASTTTEGVEQYF; cdr3_nt: TGTGCCAGCACGACCACCGAGGGGGTGGAGCAGTACTTC
j_call: TRBJ2-7; clone_size: few; d_call: TRBD2; v_call: TRBV19; cdr3_aa: CASSKRSASGTPYEQYF; cdr3_nt: TGTGCCAGTAGTAAGAGGTCAGCTAGCGGGACTCCCTACGAGCAGTACTTC
j_call: TRBJ2-7; clone_size: NA; d_call: NA; v_call: TRBV27; cdr3_aa: CASSIPGRGEQYF; cdr3_nt: TGTGCCAGCTCCATCCCAGGCCGGGGGGAGCAGTACTTC
j_call: TRBJ2-1; clone_size: few; d_call: TRBD2; v_call: TRBV2; cdr3_aa: CASSQGLAGVQEQFF; cdr3_nt: TGTGCCAGCAGCCAGGGACTAGCGGGAGTTCAGGAGCAGTTCTTC
j_call: TRBJ2-1; clone_size: few; d_call: TRBD1; v_call: TRBV6-6; cdr3_aa: CASSGTGGSYNEQFF; cdr3_nt: TGTGCCAGCAGTGGGACAGGGGGGTCCTACAATGAGCAGTTCTTC
j_call: TRBJ2-7; clone_size: few; d_call: NA; v_call: TRBV29-1; cdr3_aa: CSVAGTPSYEQYF; cdr3_nt: TGCAGCGTTGCCGGGACTCCGTCCTACGAGCAGTACTTC
j_call: TRBJ2-3; clone_size: NA; d_call: NA; v_call: TRBV28; cdr3_aa: CASTSGSLRFLDTQYF; cdr3_nt: TGTGCCAGCACTTCGGGGTCCTTGCGGTTTTTGGATACGCAGTATTTT
j_call: TRBJ1-2; clone_size: many; d_call: NA; v_call: TRBV28; cdr3_aa: CASAPWTSNYGYTF; cdr3_nt: TGTGCCAGCGCCCCCTGGACCTCTAACTATGGCTACACCTTC
j_call: TRBJ2-2; clone_size: NA; d_call: TRBD2; v_call: TRBV7-9; cdr3_aa: CASRRDGLAGVSGELFF; cdr3_nt: TGTGCCAGCAGACGCGACGGACTAGCGGGAGTTTCCGGGGAGCTGTTTTTT
j_call: TRBJ2-5; clone_size: many; d_call: TRBD2; v_call: TRBV5-4; cdr3_aa: CASSWGGNQETQYF; cdr3_nt: TGTGCCAGCAGCTGGGGGGGGAACCAAGAGACCCAGTACTTC
j_call: TRBJ2-1; clone_size: NA; d_call: TRBD2; v_call: TRBV7-2; cdr3_aa: CASRLAGGGDEQFF; cdr3_nt: TGTGCCAGCAGACTAGCGGGAGGCGGGGATGAGCAGTTCTTC
j_call: TRBJ2-1; clone_size: NA; d_call: NA; v_call: TRBV5-6; cdr3_aa: CASSLSSEQFF; cdr3_nt: TGTGCCAGCAGCTTGTCCTCGGAGCAGTTCTTC
j_call: TRBJ2-1; clone_size: many; d_call: TRBD2; v_call: TRBV5-4; cdr3_aa: CAGSGSNYNEQFF; cdr3_nt: TGTGCCGGAAGCGGGAGCAACTACAATGAGCAGTTCTTC
j_call: TRBJ2-7; clone_size: NA; d_call: NA; v_call: TRBV19; cdr3_aa: CASSAEPGPPYEQYF; cdr3_nt: TGTGCCAGTAGTGCAGAGCCGGGGCCTCCTTACGAGCAGTACTTC
j_call: TRBJ1-1; clone_size: few; d_call: NA; v_call: TRBV4-3; cdr3_aa: CASSQDFLTDYTEAFF; cdr3_nt: TGCGCCAGCAGCCAAGATTTCCTAACAGATTACACTGAAGCTTTCTTT
j_call: TRBJ2-6; clone_size: few; d_call: NA; v_call: TRBV6-5; cdr3_aa: CASRSQGSGANVLTF; cdr3_nt: TGTGCCAGCAGATCTCAGGGTTCCGGGGCCAACGTCCTGACTTTC
j_call: TRBJ2-5; clone_size: few; d_call: NA; v_call: TRBV6-5; cdr3_aa: CASSPRLVETQYF; cdr3_nt: TGTGCCAGCAGTCCGAGACTAGTTGAGACCCAGTACTTC
j_call: TRBJ2-3; clone_size: few; d_call: NA; v_call: TRBV4-2; cdr3_aa: CASSGGTAEGTDTQYF; cdr3_nt: TGTGCCAGCAGCGGCGGGACAGCGGAAGGCACAGATACGCAGTATTTT
j_call: TRBJ1-1; clone_size: few; d_call: TRBD1; v_call: TRBV18; cdr3_aa: CASSAGQGVTNTEAFF; cdr3_nt: TGTGCCAGCTCCGCCGGACAGGGCGTTACGAACACTGAAGCTTTCTTT
j_call: TRBJ2-7; clone_size: NA; d_call: NA; v_call: TRBV5-6; cdr3_aa: CASSLGQKYEQYF; cdr3_nt: TGTGCCAGCAGCTTGGGCCAGAAGTACGAGCAGTACTTC
j_call: TRBJ2-1; clone_size: few; d_call: NA; v_call: TRBV25-1; cdr3_aa: CASSEFVWERGGLNEQFF; cdr3_nt: TGTGCCAGCAGTGAATTTGTTTGGGAAAGGGGCGGTTTGAATGAGCAGTTCTTC
j_call: TRBJ2-7; clone_size: many; d_call: NA; v_call: TRBV20-1; cdr3_aa: CSVPSSYEQYF; cdr3_nt: TGCAGTGTACCTAGCTCCTACGAGCAGTACTTC
j_call: TRBJ2-7; clone_size: NA; d_call: NA; v_call: TRBV2; cdr3_aa: CASSAYRPSEQYF; cdr3_nt: TGTGCCAGCAGCGCCTACAGGCCCAGCGAGCAGTACTTC
j_call: TRBJ1-1; clone_size: few; d_call: NA; v_call: TRBV7-2; cdr3_aa: CASTAGLMNTEAFF; cdr3_nt: TGTGCCAGCACCGCGGGCCTTATGAACACTGAAGCTTTCTTT
j_call: TRBJ1-5; clone_size: many; d_call: NA; v_call: TRBV27; cdr3_aa: CASSRRREGGQPQHF; cdr3_nt: TGTGCCAGCAGCCGTCGGCGGGAGGGAGGCCAGCCCCAGCATTTT
j_call: TRBJ1-4; clone_size: NA; d_call: NA; v_call: TRBV2; cdr3_aa: CATRGEINEKLFF; cdr3_nt: TGTGCCACCCGAGGGGAAATCAATGAAAAACTGTTTTTT
j_call: TRBJ2-7; clone_size: NA; d_call: TRBD1; v_call: TRBV7-9; cdr3_aa: CASSSTGLRYEQYF; cdr3_nt: TGTGCCAGCAGCTCGACAGGGTTAAGGTACGAGCAGTACTTC
j_call: TRBJ2-1; clone_size: few; d_call: NA; v_call: TRBV11-1; cdr3_aa: CASSLFWDNEQFF; cdr3_nt: TGTGCCAGCAGCTTATTCTGGGACAATGAGCAGTTCTTC
j_call: TRBJ2-4; clone_size: many; d_call: NA; v_call: TRBV28; cdr3_aa: CASSPQGAKNIQYF; cdr3_nt: TGTGCCAGCAGTCCTCAGGGGGCCAAAAACATTCAGTACTTC
j_call: TRBJ1-2; clone_size: many; d_call: NA; v_call: TRBV28; cdr3_aa: CASSLVAGDYGYTF; cdr3_nt: TGTGCCAGCAGTTTGGTCGCAGGGGACTATGGCTACACCTTC
j_call: TRBJ1-3; clone_size: few; d_call: NA; v_call: TRBV13; cdr3_aa: CASSSGRNSGNTIYF; cdr3_nt: TGTGCCAGCAGCTCGGGACGGAACTCTGGAAACACCATATATTTT
j_call: TRBJ2-5; clone_size: few; d_call: NA; v_call: TRBV28; cdr3_aa: CASSLRGAGETQYF; cdr3_nt: TGTGCCAGCAGTTTAAGGGGGGCCGGAGAGACCCAGTACTTC
j_call: TRBJ2-7; clone_size: many; d_call: NA; v_call: TRBV15; cdr3_aa: CATRSGHGYEQYF; cdr3_nt: TGTGCCACCAGGTCGGGGCATGGGTACGAGCAGTACTTC
j_call: TRBJ2-1; clone_size: many; d_call: NA; v_call: TRBV5-1; cdr3_aa: CASSLAPPGDEQFF; cdr3_nt: TGCGCCAGCAGCTTGGCCCCCCCGGGGGATGAGCAGTTCTTC
j_call: TRBJ2-5; clone_size: few; d_call: TRBD1; v_call: TRBV29-1; cdr3_aa: CSVETGGRETQYF; cdr3_nt: TGCAGCGTTGAGACAGGGGGCAGAGAGACCCAGTACTTC
j_call: TRBJ2-1; clone_size: many; d_call: NA; v_call: TRBV10-3; cdr3_aa: CAIREESFEQFF; cdr3_nt: TGTGCCATCAGAGAAGAGAGTTTTGAGCAGTTCTTC
j_call: TRBJ1-1; clone_size: NA; d_call: NA; v_call: TRBV2; cdr3_aa: CASSEAQALRAEAFF; cdr3_nt: TGTGCCAGCAGTGAAGCACAGGCTCTGCGGGCTGAAGCTTTCTTT
j_call: TRBJ1-2; clone_size: NA; d_call: NA; v_call: TRBV28; cdr3_aa: CASRPQVFGNGYTF; cdr3_nt: TGTGCCAGCCGACCACAGGTATTTGGCAATGGCTACACCTTC
j_call: TRBJ1-2; clone_size: few; d_call: TRBD1; v_call: TRBV7-8; cdr3_aa: CASSRKDRGQLNYGYTF; cdr3_nt: TGTGCCAGCAGCAGAAAGGACAGGGGGCAATTAAACTATGGCTACACCTTC
j_call: TRBJ2-7; clone_size: NA; d_call: TRBD1; v_call: TRBV4-2; cdr3_aa: CASSHAGQEYEQYF; cdr3_nt: TGTGCCAGCAGCCACGCGGGACAGGAGTACGAGCAGTACTTC
j_call: TRBJ2-5; clone_size: few; d_call: NA; v_call: TRBV7-9; cdr3_aa: CASSPPGTRRETQYF; cdr3_nt: TGTGCCAGCAGCCCCCCCGGGACAAGGAGAGAGACCCAGTACTTC
j_call: TRBJ1-2; clone_size: few; d_call: NA; v_call: TRBV7-8; cdr3_aa: CASSLAWNRADYGYTF; cdr3_nt: TGTGCCAGCAGCTTAGCCTGGAACAGGGCGGACTATGGCTACACCTTC
j_call: TRBJ2-5; clone_size: NA; d_call: NA; v_call: TRBV18; cdr3_aa: CASSGTTRETQYF; cdr3_nt: TGTGCCAGCTCGGGGACAACACGGGAGACCCAGTACTTC
j_call: TRBJ2-7; clone_size: few; d_call: NA; v_call: TRBV14; cdr3_aa: CASSQGRNAYEQYF; cdr3_nt: TGTGCCAGCAGCCAAGGCAGGAATGCTTACGAGCAGTACTTC
j_call: TRBJ2-7; clone_size: few; d_call: NA; v_call: TRBV27; cdr3_aa: CASSLPYEQYF; cdr3_nt: TGTGCCAGCAGTCTCCCCTACGAGCAGTACTTC
j_call: TRBJ2-1; clone_size: few; d_call: NA; v_call: TRBV7-3; cdr3_aa: CASSLTCWRDYCNEQFF; cdr3_nt: TGTGCCAGCAGCTTAACTTGTTGGCGGGATTACTGCAATGAGCAGTTCTTC